The next 18 T cell receptor beta chains were all read from a single sample in a study of cytomegalovirus exposure and HLA in healthy donors. In the PCR, 60 Vbeta and 13 Jbeta primers were used. The assay was immunoSEQ multiplex PCR, and TCRdb's table has in-frame clones only and misses some. This sample has 150,000 or so clones, with 80% to 90% found just once. Sequenced input: PBMCs. These receptors came from a man aged 45-65 years in good health and CMV-seropositive.

The V call is TRBV4-2, the J call TRBJ2-1; 10 bases agree with TRBD2. Germline V gives CDR1 LGHNA, CDR2 YNFKEQ. V shed 3 bases and J 1 base; nucleotides not matched to a gene: 6. This CDR3 has 17 residues. CDR3 sequence reads: CASSQLSSGRSYNEQFF. As DNA, the CDR3 is TGTGCCAGCAGCCAGTTATCTAGCGGGAGATCCTACAATGAGCAGTTCTTC.

This chain joins TRBV9 and TRBJ1-6, with D possibly TRBD1 on 5 matching bases. Deletions cut 5 bases from V and 13 bases from J, with 19 bases between. This CDR3 has 14 residues. Germline CDR1 SGDLS, CDR2 YYNGEE. The CDR3, as DNA: TGTGCCAGCAGGGCGGGGCAGTTCGCGGGGCCCCTCCACTTT. It is translated as CASRAGQFAGPLHF. Combining the CDR3 with reference TRBV9 and TRBJ1-6 gives the whole variable domain DSGVTQTPKHLITATGQRVTLRCSPRSGDLSVYWYQQSLDQGLQFLIQYYNGEERAKGNILERFSAQQFPDLHSELNLSSLELGDSALYFCASRAGQFAGPLHFGNGTRLTVT.

J is TRBJ1-5 and V is TRBV6-5; TRBD1 agrees at 10 bases. The CDR3 extends over 15 amino acids. The junction had 7 bases not matched to a gene; V was cut back by 7 bases and J by 4 bases. The V gene's germline CDR1 is MNHEY and CDR2 SVGAGI. The CDR3 loop is CASTGTGAFNQPQHF. Written as DNA, the CDR3 is TGTGCCAGCACCGGGACAGGGGCGTTTAATCAGCCCCAGCATTTT.

The J gene is TRBJ2-3, the V gene TRBV10-1, with D maybe TRBD2 (5 bases). The ends were cut back, 3 bases at V and 2 bases at J, with 12 bases in the middle. The CDR3 extends over 15 amino acids. The germline V gene has CDR1 WNHNN and CDR2 SYGVQD (reference sequence). The chain's CDR3 is CASSDSAAVTDTQYF. The CDR3 DNA follows: TGCGCCAGCAGTGATTCGGCAGCGGTCACAGATACGCAGTATTTT.

J is TRBJ1-4 and V is TRBV19; the D is unclear. Germline assignment: CDR1 LNHDA and CDR2 SQIVND (reference sequence). This CDR3 comprises 14 residues. Trimming left V 7 bases short and J 5 bases short, with 14 bases between. DNA of the CDR3: TGTGCCAGTATGGAGGGCAGCAGGAATGAAAAACTGTTTTTT. This gives the protein CASMEGSRNEKLFF.

The gene calls are TRBV11-3 and TRBJ2-7, with 7 bases lining up with TRBD2. Trimming took 5 bases from V and 3 from J; bases not matched to a gene: 4. The CDR3 extends over 13 amino acids. Germline CDR1 SGHNT, CDR2 YENEEA. The CDR3 DNA is TGTGCCAGCAGCAGTCGCGGGAGCTACGAGCAGTACGTC. This encodes CASSSRGSYEQYV.

Here the CDR3 reads CASSNQLGGELFF. As DNA, the CDR3 is TGTGCCAGCAGCAATCAGCTAGGCGGGGAGCTGTTTTTT. V and J are TRBV11-2 and TRBJ2-2; the D is unclear. Germline V gives CDR1 SGHAT, CDR2 FQNNGV. V was pared by 5 bases and J by 7 bases, with 11 bases between. The CDR3 contains 13 residues.

The chain links TRBV2 to TRBJ2-5, with D perhaps matching TRBD2 (5 bases). Trimming pared 6 bases from V and 5 bases from J, leaving 13 bases between. This CDR3 spans 13 amino acids. In germline, CDR1 is SNHLY, CDR2 FYNNEI. CDR3 sequence (DNA): TGTGCCAGCAGGATCGGGGATAGGGAGACCCAGTACTTC. It yields the protein CASRIGDRETQYF. The variable domain in full, with the rest retrieved from reference TRBV2 and TRBJ2-5, is EPEVTQTPSHQVTQMGQEVILRCVPISNHLYFYWYRQILGQKVEFLVSFYNNEISEKSEIFDDQFSVERPDGSNFTLKIRSTKLEDSAMYFCASRIGDRETQYFGPGTRLLVL.

This chain uses TRBV7-9 with TRBJ1-2; D is perhaps TRBD1 (5 bases). Trimming pared 5 bases from V and 7 bases from J, leaving 11 bases between. This CDR3 is 12 amino acids long. CDR1 and CDR2 (germline): SEHNR, FQNEAQ (reference sequence). The CDR3 DNA reads as TGTGCCAGCAGCATCCCGACAGTTGGCTACACCTTC. Translation: CASSIPTVGYTF.

The rearrangement links TRBV7-9 to TRBJ1-1, with 8 bases aligning to TRBD1. V was pared by 5 bases and J by 4 bases, with 9 bases of the junction left unmatched. The germline V gene encodes CDR1 SEHNR and CDR2 FQNEAQ (reference sequence). There are 15 residues in the CDR3. The DNA for the CDR3 is TGTGCCAGCAGCCCTTTGACAGGGGTTATCACTGAAGCTTTCTTT. Its protein is CASSPLTGVITEAFF.

CDR3 bases: TGTGCCAGCTCACCACGAGGTCAGCCCCAGCATTTT. This encodes CASSPRGQPQHF. The chain joins TRBV18 to TRBJ1-5; no clear D gene. Per the germline V gene, CDR1 is KGHSH and CDR2 is LQKENI. This CDR3 spans 12 amino acids. V was cut by 1 base and J by 6 bases, with 4 bases left in between.

DNA of the CDR3: TGTGCCAGCAGTTTATCGAAGGGCAGGGTAGACTACGAGCAGTACTTC. It yields the protein CASSLSKGRVDYEQYF. The genes are TRBV27 and TRBJ2-7; a weak D match, TRBD1 (5 bases). The CDR3 is 16 residues long. CDR1 and CDR2 (germline): MNHEY, SMNVEV (reference sequence). V was clipped by 0 bases and J by 3 bases, with 15 bases between them.

This clone was seen just once. The chain uses TRBV9 and TRBJ2-2; 9 bases line up with TRBD2. This CDR3 is built from 17 residues. Germline V gene data show CDR1 as SGDLS and CDR2 as YYNGEE. The V gene end was trimmed by 0 bases and the J gene end by 5 bases; junction bases not matched to a gene: 8. In nucleotides, the CDR3 is TGTGCCAGCAGCGTAGCCCTCACTAGCGGGCGGACCGGGGAGCTGTTTTTT. It encodes CASSVALTSGRTGELFF.

The gene calls are TRBV6-1 and TRBJ2-7; D might be TRBD2 (5 bases). From germline, CDR1 is MNHNS and CDR2 SASEGT. Trimming removed 0 bases at V and 4 bases at J, with 10 bases between. The CDR3 runs to 14 residues. The CDR3 loop reads CASSEARGRYEQYV. The DNA of the CDR3 is TGTGCCAGCAGTGAAGCGCGTGGGAGATACGAGCAGTACGTC.

The CDR3 DNA is TGTGCCAGCGGGGGGACGGGGAGTCGTAGGGGAGAGACCCAGTACTTC. It is translated as CASGGTGSRRGETQYF. The chain recombines TRBV9 with TRBJ2-5; tentative D call: TRBD2 (6 bases). The germline V gene encodes CDR1 SGDLS and CDR2 YYNGEE. This CDR3 region has 16 residues. The V gene lost 7 bases and the J gene lost 4 bases, with 23 bases spanning the gap.

The chain uses TRBV29-1 and TRBJ1-2, with 7 nucleotides matching TRBD1. CDR3 length: 13 amino acids. Germline V gene lookup returns CDR1 SQVTM and CDR2 ANQGSEA. After removal of 6 bases from V and 2 bases from J, the junction contained 6 bases not matched to a gene. CDR3 nucleotides: TGCAGCGTGCTCGACAGGGAAAACTATGGCTACACCTTC. This encodes CSVLDRENYGYTF. The complete variable domain, with remaining parts taken from reference TRBV29-1 and TRBJ1-2, reads SAVISQKPSRDICQRGTSLTIQCQVDSQVTMMFWYRQQPGQSLTLIATANQGSEATYESGFVIDKFPISRPNLTFSTLTVSNMSPEDSSIYLCSVLDRENYGYTFGSGTRLTVV.

In this sample, this clone turned up once. The V gene is TRBV19, the J gene TRBJ2-3; 7 bases fit TRBD1. This CDR3 has 18 residues. CDR1 LNHDA and CDR2 SQIVND come from the germline V gene (reference sequence). Unmatched junction bases numbered 11, after V lost 0 bases and J lost 2 bases. The CDR3 sequence is CASSIDLGGQMVTDTQYF. The CDR3 DNA follows: TGTGCCAGTAGTATAGATCTAGGGGGACAGATGGTCACAGATACGCAGTATTTT.

V usage is TRBV9 and J usage is TRBJ2-2; D gene uncertain. Germline CDR1 is SGDLS and CDR2 is YYNGEE. The CDR3 runs to 12 residues. Trimming took 3 bases from V and 4 from J, leaving 4 bases between them. In nucleotides, the CDR3 is TGTGCCAGCAGCGCCCTCACCGGGGAGCTGTTTTTT. Its protein product is CASSALTGELFF.